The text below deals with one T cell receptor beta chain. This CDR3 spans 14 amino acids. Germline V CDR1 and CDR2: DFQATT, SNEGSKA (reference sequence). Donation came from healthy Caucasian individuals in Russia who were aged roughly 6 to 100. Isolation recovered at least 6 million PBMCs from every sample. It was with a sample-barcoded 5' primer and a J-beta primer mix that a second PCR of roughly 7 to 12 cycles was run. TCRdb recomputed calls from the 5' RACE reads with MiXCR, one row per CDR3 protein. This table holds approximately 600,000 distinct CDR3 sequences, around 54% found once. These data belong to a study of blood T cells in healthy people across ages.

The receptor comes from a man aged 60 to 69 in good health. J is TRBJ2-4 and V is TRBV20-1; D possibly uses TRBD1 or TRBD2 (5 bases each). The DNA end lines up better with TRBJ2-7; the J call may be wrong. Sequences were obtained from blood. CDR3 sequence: CSARRDADSYEQYF. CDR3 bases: TGCAGTGCTAGACGGGACGCCGACTCCTACGAGCAGTACTTC.